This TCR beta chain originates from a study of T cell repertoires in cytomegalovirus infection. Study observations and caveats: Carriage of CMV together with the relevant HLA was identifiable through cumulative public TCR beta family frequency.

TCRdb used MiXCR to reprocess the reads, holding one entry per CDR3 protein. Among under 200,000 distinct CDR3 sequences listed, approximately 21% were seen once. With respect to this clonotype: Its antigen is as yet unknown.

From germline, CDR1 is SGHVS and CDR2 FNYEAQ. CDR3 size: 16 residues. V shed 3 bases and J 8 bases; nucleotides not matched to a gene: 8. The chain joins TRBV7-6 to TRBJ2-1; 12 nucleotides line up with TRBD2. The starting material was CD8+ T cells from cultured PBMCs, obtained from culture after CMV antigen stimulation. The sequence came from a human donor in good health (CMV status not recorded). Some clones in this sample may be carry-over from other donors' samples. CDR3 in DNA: TGTGCCAGCAGCTTCCCTAGCGGGGGGGCTTTGGATGAGCAGTTCTTC. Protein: CASSFPSGGALDEQFF.